This TCR beta chain was obtained from a study of blood T cell repertoires in COVID-19. Here immunoSEQ multiplex PCR was the method, and the copy in TCRdb shows in-frame clones only, minus some. The table has tens of thousands of clones, around 67% seen once. This sequence originates from a human donor with acute or convalescent COVID-19. The donor label of this sample is uncertain. Sample: peripheral blood.

CDR3: CAWRHPLGGRSNTGELFF. CDR3 bases: TGTGCCTGGAGGCACCCTTTGGGCGGGAGGTCGAACACCGGGGAGCTGTTTTTT. The rearrangement uses TRBV30 and TRBJ2-2; 8 bases match TRBD2. After removal of 3 bases from V and 0 bases from J, the junction contained 12 bases not matched to a gene. From germline, CDR1 is GTSNPN and CDR2 SVGIG (reference sequence). This CDR3 comprises 18 residues.